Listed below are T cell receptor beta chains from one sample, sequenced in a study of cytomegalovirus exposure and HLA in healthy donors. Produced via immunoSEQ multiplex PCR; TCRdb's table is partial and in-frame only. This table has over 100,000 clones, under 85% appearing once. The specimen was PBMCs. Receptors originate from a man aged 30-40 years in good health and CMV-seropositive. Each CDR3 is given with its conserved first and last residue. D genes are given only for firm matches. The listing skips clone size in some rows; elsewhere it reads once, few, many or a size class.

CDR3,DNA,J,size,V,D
CASSLGQTLNYEQYF,TGTGCCAGCTCACTCGGACAGACCTTAAACTACGAGCAGTACTTC,TRBJ2-7,-,TRBV18,-
CASSPPRGGPELFF,TGTGCCAGCAGTCCACCCCGTGGGGGCCCGGAGCTGTTTTTT,TRBJ2-2,few,TRBV28,-
CASSEGASGQRGYNEQFF,TGTGCCAGCAGTGAGGGGGCTAGCGGTCAACGCGGGTACAATGAGCAGTTCTTC,TRBJ2-1,-,TRBV25-1,-
CASSLAVRGWAFF,TGTGCCAGCAGCTTAGCCGTCCGGGGGTGGGCTTTCTTT,TRBJ1-1,few,TRBV7-9,-
CASTRAPGGATGYPF,TGTGCCAGCACCAGAGCCCCAGGGGGCGCGACTGGCTACCCCTTC,TRBJ1-2,-,TRBV28,TRBD1
CASSPGTGALGEKLFF,TGTGCCAGCAGTCCCGGGACAGGCGCATTAGGTGAAAAACTGTTTTTT,TRBJ1-4,once,TRBV7-9,TRBD1
CASSGRQGTYNSPLHF,TGTGCCAGCAGCGGCCGACAGGGGACCTATAATTCACCCCTCCACTTT,TRBJ1-6,-,TRBV9,TRBD1
CSVELGTGGNEQYF,TGCAGCGTTGAGCTCGGGACAGGGGGCAACGAGCAGTACTTC,TRBJ2-7,-,TRBV29-1,TRBD1
CASSRTEGQPQHF,TGTGCCAGCAGTCGGACGGAGGGGCAGCCCCAGCATTTT,TRBJ1-5,-,TRBV28,-
CASSQGYNYGYTF,TGTGCCAGCAGCCAAGGTTATAACTATGGCTACACCTTC,TRBJ1-2,-,TRBV14,-
CASSQGANTYEQYF,TGTGCCAGCAGTCAGGGGGCCAACACCTACGAGCAGTACTTC,TRBJ2-7,-,TRBV25-1,TRBD1
CASSEGTRHGYTF,TGTGCCAGCAGTGAAGGGACTCGACACGGCTACACCTTC,TRBJ1-2,-,TRBV2,-
CASSRDGGRKLFF,TGTGCCAGCTCCCGGGACGGAGGGAGAAAACTGTTTTTT,TRBJ1-4,-,TRBV19,-
CASSEIGQGAYEQFF,TGTGCCAGCAGTGAAATCGGTCAGGGGGCATATGAGCAGTTCTTC,TRBJ2-1,-,TRBV2,TRBD1
CASTRVDTEAFF,TGTGCCAGCACACGGGTGGACACTGAAGCTTTCTTT,TRBJ1-1,-,TRBV2,-
CATAERRPRETQYF,TGTGCCACCGCGGAGAGGCGGCCGAGGGAGACCCAGTACTTC,TRBJ2-5,-,TRBV27,-
CASMASGGSQTQYF,TGTGCCAGTATGGCTAGCGGGGGCTCGCAGACCCAGTACTTC,TRBJ2-5,-,TRBV19,TRBD2
CASSGSSRSNQPQHF,TGTGCCAGCAGTGGTTCTTCGAGGAGCAATCAGCCCCAGCATTTT,TRBJ1-5,-,TRBV6-1,-
CASSVLGHSGSPLYF,TGTGCCAGCAGCGTTCTAGGTCATTCGGGTTCCCCACTGTACTTC,TRBJ2-7,-,TRBV9,-
CASSRQEQVAEQYF,TGTGCCAGTAGTAGGCAGGAACAGGTCGCAGAGCAGTACTTC,TRBJ2-7,-,TRBV19,-
CASSFDRLSQPQHF,TGTGCCAGCAGTTTCGACAGGCTTTCGCAGCCCCAGCATTTT,TRBJ1-5,few,TRBV6-1,-
CASSFPQGSYNEQFF,TGTGCCAGCAGCTTTCCACAGGGGTCCTACAATGAGCAGTTCTTC,TRBJ2-1,-,TRBV7-2,TRBD1
CASSASIGTTSYEQYF,TGTGCCAGCAGTGCGTCAATCGGGACTACCTCCTACGAGCAGTACTTC,TRBJ2-7,-,TRBV27,TRBD2
CASSQLAGESTDTQYF,TGCGCCAGCAGCCAGCTAGCGGGGGAAAGCACAGATACGCAGTATTTT,TRBJ2-3,-,TRBV4-3,TRBD2
CASSPEGRNEQFF,TGTGCCAGCAGTCCAGAGGGAAGGAATGAGCAGTTCTTC,TRBJ2-1,-,TRBV2,-
CASSLETNGSPLHF,TGTGCCAGCAGCTTAGAGACAAATGGTTCACCCCTCCACTTT,TRBJ1-6,few,TRBV7-9,-
CASSLLRGWSPLHF,TGCGCCAGCAGCTTGTTGCGGGGTTGGTCACCCCTCCACTTT,TRBJ1-6,once,TRBV5-1,-
CASSIRTGSYEQYF,TGTGCCAGCTCAATCAGGACAGGCTCCTACGAGCAGTACTTC,TRBJ2-7,-,TRBV18,TRBD1
CASIPTSGGVDEQFF,TGCGCCAGCATCCCGACTAGCGGGGGGGTCGATGAGCAGTTCTTC,TRBJ2-1,-,TRBV10-2,TRBD2
CASSEREETQYF,TGTGCCAGCAGTGAACGGGAAGAGACCCAGTACTTC,TRBJ2-5,-,TRBV6-1,-
CAVRGGSSYNEQFF,TGTGCCGTACGCGGGGGGAGCTCCTACAATGAGCAGTTCTTC,TRBJ2-1,-,TRBV7-9,TRBD2
CASQGSLSNTEAFF,TGTGCCAGCCAGGGGTCCCTTTCGAACACTGAAGCTTTCTTT,TRBJ1-1,-,TRBV9,-
CASGTSGGEETQYF,TGTGCCAGTGGGACTAGCGGGGGGGAAGAGACCCAGTACTTC,TRBJ2-5,-,TRBV19,TRBD2
CASSLPRTGGPQETQYF,TGTGCCAGCAGCTTACCCCGGACAGGGGGGCCCCAAGAGACCCAGTACTTC,TRBJ2-5,-,TRBV7-9,TRBD1
CASSPTGDLYEQYF,TGCGCCAGCAGCCCGACAGGGGATCTCTACGAGCAGTACTTC,TRBJ2-7,-,TRBV4-1,TRBD1
CASSAPGGSASPLHF,TGTGCCAGTAGTGCCCCAGGGGGGTCGGCTTCACCCCTCCACTTT,TRBJ1-6,few,TRBV19,TRBD1
CASTGLANTGELFF,TGTGCCAGTACGGGACTAGCGAACACCGGGGAGCTGTTTTTT,TRBJ2-2,-,TRBV7-8,TRBD2
CASRLAELAGAREQFF,TGTGCAAGTCGCTTAGCGGAACTAGCGGGGGCCCGGGAGCAGTTCTTC,TRBJ2-1,once,TRBV12-2,-
CSVEEGWRQGNYGYTF,TGCAGCGTTGAAGAAGGATGGAGACAGGGGAATTATGGCTACACCTTC,TRBJ1-2,-,TRBV29-1,TRBD1
CASSEALAGADEQYF,TGTGCCAGCAGTGAAGCGTTGGCAGGGGCGGACGAGCAGTACTTC,TRBJ2-7,-,TRBV2,-
CASSPTPRGTGTYEQYF,TGTGCCAGTAGCCCCACCCCCCGAGGGACAGGGACCTACGAGCAGTACTTC,TRBJ2-7,-,TRBV19,TRBD1
CASSVEGDEAFF,TGTGCCAGCAGCGTAGAAGGGGATGAAGCTTTCTTT,TRBJ1-1,-,TRBV9,-
CASSVTTGTYGYTF,TGTGCCAGCAGCGTAACGACAGGGACCTATGGCTACACCTTC,TRBJ1-2,-,TRBV9,TRBD1
CASSQAPGQYNEQFF,TGCGCCAGCAGCCAAGCACCGGGACAGTACAATGAGCAGTTCTTC,TRBJ2-1,-,TRBV4-1,TRBD1
CASSLGSQGYEQYF,TGTGCCAGCAGCTTAGGCTCCCAGGGGTACGAGCAGTACTTC,TRBJ2-7,-,TRBV7-6,-
CASSMDSLTEAFF,TGTGCCAGTAGTATGGACAGCCTCACTGAAGCTTTCTTT,TRBJ1-1,-,TRBV19,-
CASSQAGGNTIYF,TGTGCCAGCAGCCAGGCAGGGGGAAACACCATATATTTT,TRBJ1-3,-,TRBV4-2,-
CASSGSLAGGHPSTDTQYF,TGTGCCAGTAGTGGCTCGTTAGCGGGGGGTCATCCCTCCACAGATACGCAGTATTTT,TRBJ2-3,-,TRBV19,TRBD2